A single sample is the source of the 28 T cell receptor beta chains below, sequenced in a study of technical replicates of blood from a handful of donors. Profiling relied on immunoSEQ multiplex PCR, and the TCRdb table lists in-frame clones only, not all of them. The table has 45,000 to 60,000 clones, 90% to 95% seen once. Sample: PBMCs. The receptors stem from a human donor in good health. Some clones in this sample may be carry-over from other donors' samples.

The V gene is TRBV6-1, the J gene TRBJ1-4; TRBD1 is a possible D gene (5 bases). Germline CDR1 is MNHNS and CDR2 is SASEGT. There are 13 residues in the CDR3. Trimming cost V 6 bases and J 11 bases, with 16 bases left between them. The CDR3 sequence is CASRRQPEWKLFF. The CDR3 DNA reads TGTGCCAGCAGGAGACAGCCCGAGTGGAAACTGTTTTTT.

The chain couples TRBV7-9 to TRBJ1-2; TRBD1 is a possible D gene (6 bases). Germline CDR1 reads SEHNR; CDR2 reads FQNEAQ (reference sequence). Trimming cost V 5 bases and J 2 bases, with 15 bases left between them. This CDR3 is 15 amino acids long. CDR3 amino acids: CASSARQEENYGYTF. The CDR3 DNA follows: TGTGCCAGCAGCGCGAGACAGGAGGAAAACTATGGCTACACCTTC.

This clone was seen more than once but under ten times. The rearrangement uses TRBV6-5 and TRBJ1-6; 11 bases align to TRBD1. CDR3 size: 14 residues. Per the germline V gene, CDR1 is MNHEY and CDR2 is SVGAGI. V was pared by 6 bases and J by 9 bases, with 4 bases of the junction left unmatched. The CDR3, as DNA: TGTGCCAGCAGGCCGGGACAGGGGGTTTCACCCCTCCACTTT. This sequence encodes CASRPGQGVSPLHF.

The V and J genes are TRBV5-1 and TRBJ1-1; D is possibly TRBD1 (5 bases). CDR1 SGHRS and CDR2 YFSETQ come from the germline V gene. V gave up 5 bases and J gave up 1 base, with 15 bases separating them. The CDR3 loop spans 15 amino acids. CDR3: CASRRVGRGNTEAFF. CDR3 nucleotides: TGCGCCAGCAGGCGCGTAGGGAGGGGGAACACTGAAGCTTTCTTT.

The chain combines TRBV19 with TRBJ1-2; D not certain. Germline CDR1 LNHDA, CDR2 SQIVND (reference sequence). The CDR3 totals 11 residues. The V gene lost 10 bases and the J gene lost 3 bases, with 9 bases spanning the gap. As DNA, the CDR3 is TGTGCCACCCAGGCCTACTATGGCTACACCTTC. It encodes CATQAYYGYTF.

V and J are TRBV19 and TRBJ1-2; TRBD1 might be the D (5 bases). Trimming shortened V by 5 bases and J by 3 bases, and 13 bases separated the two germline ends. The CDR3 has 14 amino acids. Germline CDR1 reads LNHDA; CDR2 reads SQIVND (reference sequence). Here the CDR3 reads CASSERDGDYGYTF. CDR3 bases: TGTGCCAGTAGTGAGCGGGACGGAGACTATGGCTACACCTTC.

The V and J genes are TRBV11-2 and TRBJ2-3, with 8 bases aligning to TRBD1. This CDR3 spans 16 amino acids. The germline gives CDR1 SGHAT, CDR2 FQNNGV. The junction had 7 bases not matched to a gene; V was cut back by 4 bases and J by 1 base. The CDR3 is CASSSGQGIGTDTQYF. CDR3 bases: TGTGCCAGCAGCTCAGGACAGGGTATCGGCACAGATACGCAGTATTTT.

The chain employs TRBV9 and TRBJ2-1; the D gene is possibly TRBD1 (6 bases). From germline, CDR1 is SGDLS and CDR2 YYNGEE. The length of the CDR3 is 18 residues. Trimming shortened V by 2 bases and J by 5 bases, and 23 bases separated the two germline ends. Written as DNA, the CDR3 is TGTGCCAGCAGCGTCGAGCCAGGGGTAGGACTGAGTGACAATGAGCAGTTCTTC. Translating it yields CASSVEPGVGLSDNEQFF. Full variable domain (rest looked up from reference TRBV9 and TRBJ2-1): DSGVTQTPKHLITATGQRVTLRCSPRSGDLSVYWYQQSLDQGLQFLIQYYNGEERAKGNILERFSAQQFPDLHSELNLSSLELGDSALYFCASSVEPGVGLSDNEQFFGPGTRLTVL.

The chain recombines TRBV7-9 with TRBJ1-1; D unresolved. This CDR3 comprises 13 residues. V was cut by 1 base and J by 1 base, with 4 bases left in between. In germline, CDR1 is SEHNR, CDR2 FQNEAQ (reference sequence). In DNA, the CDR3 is TGTGCCAGCAGCTTAGTAGAGAACACTGAAGCTTTCTTT. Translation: CASSLVENTEAFF.

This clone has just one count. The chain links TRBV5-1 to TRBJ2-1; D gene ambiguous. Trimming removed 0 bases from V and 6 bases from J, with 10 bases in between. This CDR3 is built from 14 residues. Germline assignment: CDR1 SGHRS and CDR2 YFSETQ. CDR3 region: CASSLGPNGNEQFF. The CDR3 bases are TGCGCCAGCAGCTTGGGCCCTAATGGCAATGAGCAGTTCTTC.

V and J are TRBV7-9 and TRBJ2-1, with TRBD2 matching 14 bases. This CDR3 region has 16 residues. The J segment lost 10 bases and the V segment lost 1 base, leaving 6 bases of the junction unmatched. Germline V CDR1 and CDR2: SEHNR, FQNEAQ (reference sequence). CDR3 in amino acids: CASSLGTSGGIGEQFF. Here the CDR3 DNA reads TGTGCCAGCAGCTTAGGGACTAGCGGGGGGATAGGGGAGCAGTTCTTC.

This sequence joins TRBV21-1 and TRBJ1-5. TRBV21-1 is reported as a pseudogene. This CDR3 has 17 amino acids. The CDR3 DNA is TGTGCCAGCAGCATGCCGTGGGGGGACTATAGCAATCAGCCCCAGCATTTT. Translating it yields CASSMPWGDYSNQPQHF.

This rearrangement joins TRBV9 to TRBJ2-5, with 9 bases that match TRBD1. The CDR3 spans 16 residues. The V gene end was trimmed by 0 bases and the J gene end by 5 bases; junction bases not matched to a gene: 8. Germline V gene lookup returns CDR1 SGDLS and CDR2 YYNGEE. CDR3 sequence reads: CASSVEGQGFEETQYF. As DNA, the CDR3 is TGTGCCAGCAGCGTAGAGGGACAGGGATTCGAGGAGACCCAGTACTTC.

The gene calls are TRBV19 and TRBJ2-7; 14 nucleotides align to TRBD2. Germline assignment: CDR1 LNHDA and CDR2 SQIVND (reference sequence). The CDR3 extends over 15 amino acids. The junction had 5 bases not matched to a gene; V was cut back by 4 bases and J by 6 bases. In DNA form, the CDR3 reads TGTGCCAGTAGTACCGGGACTAGCGGGAGCCCCGAGCAGTACTTC. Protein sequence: CASSTGTSGSPEQYF.

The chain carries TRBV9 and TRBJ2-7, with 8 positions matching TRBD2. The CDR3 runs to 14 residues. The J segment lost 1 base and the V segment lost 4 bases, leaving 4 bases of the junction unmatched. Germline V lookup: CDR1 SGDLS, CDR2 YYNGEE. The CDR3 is CASSPREGSYEQYF. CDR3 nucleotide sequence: TGTGCCAGCAGCCCCCGGGAGGGGTCCTACGAGCAGTACTTC. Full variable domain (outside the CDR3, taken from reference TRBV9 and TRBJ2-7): DSGVTQTPKHLITATGQRVTLRCSPRSGDLSVYWYQQSLDQGLQFLIQYYNGEERAKGNILERFSAQQFPDLHSELNLSSLELGDSALYFCASSPREGSYEQYFGPGTRLTVT.

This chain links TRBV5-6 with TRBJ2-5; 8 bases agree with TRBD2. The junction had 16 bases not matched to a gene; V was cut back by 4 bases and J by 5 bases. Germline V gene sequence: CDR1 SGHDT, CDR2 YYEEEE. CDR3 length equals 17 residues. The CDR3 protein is CASSALPGTRRSETQYF. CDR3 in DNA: TGTGCCAGCAGCGCTCTCCCCGGGACTAGACGATCTGAGACCCAGTACTTC.

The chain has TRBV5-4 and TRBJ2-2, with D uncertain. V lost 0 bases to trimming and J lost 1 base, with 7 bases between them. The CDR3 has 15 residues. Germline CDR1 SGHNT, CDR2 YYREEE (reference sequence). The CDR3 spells CASSLAERNTGELFF. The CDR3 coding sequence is TGTGCCAGCAGCTTGGCCGAGCGGAACACCGGGGAGCTGTTTTTT.

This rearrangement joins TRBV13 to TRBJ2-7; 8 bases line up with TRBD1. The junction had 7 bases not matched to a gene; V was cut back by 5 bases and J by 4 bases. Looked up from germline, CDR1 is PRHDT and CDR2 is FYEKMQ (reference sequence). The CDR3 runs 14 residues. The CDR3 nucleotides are TGTGCCAGCAGCCACAGGGGGGTGAGGTACGAGCAGTACTTC. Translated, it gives CASSHRGVRYEQYF.

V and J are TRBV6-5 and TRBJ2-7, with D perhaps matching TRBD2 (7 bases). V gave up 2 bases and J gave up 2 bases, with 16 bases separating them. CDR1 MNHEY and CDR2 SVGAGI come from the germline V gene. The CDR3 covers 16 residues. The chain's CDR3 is CASSYSGARGPYEQYF. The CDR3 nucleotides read TGTGCCAGCAGTTACAGCGGGGCACGGGGGCCCTACGAGCAGTACTTC.

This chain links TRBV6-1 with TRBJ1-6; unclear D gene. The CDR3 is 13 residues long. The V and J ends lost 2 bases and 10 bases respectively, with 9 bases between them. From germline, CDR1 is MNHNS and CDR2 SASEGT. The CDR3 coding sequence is TGTGCCAGCAGTGAAAACGGGAAATCACCCCTCCACTTT. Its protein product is CASSENGKSPLHF.

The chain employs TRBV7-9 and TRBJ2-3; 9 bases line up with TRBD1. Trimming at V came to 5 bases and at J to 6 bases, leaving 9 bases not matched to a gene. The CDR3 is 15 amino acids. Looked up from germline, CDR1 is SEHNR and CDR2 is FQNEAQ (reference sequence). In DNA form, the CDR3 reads TGTGCCAGCAGCGACCGGGACAGGGTTCTCGATACGCAGTATTTT. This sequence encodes CASSDRDRVLDTQYF. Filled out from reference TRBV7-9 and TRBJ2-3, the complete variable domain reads DTGVSQNPRHKITKRGQNVTFRCDPISEHNRLYWYRQTLGQGPEFLTYFQNEAQLEKSRLLSDRFSAERPKGSFSTLEIQRTEQGDSAMYLCASSDRDRVLDTQYFGPGTRLTVL.

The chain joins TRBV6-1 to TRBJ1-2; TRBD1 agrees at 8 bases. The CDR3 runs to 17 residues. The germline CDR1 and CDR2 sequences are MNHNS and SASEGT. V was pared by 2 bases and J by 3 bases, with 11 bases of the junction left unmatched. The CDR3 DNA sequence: TGTGCCAGCAGTGAATTGGCAGGGGGCTTCACCTACTATGGCTACACCTTC. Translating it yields CASSELAGGFTYYGYTF.

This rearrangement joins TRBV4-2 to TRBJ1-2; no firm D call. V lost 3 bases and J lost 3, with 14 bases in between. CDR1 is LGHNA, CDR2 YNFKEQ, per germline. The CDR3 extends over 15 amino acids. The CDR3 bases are TGTGCCAGCAGCCATAACGAGGCTCGGGACTATGGCTACACCTTC. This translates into CASSHNEARDYGYTF.

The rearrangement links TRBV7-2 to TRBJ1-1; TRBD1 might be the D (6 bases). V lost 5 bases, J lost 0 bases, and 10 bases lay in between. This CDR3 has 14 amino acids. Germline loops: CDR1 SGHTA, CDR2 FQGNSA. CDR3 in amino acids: CASSLTGLNTEAFF. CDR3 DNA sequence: TGTGCCAGCAGCCTTACAGGGCTGAACACTGAAGCTTTCTTT.

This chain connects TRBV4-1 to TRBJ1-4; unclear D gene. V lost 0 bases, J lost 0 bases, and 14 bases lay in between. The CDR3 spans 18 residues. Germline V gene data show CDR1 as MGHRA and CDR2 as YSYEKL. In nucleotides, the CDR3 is TGCGCCAGCAGCCAAGATATAATGGCAACAACAACTAATGAAAAACTGTTTTTT. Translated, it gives CASSQDIMATTTNEKLFF.

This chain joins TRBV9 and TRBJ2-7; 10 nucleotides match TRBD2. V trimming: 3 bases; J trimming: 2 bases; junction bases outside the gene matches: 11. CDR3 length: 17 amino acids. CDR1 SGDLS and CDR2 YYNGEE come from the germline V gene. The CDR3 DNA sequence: TGTGCCAGCAGCGGCGCAGCTAGCGGGAGCGCCACCTACGAGCAGTACTTC. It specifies CASSGAASGSATYEQYF.

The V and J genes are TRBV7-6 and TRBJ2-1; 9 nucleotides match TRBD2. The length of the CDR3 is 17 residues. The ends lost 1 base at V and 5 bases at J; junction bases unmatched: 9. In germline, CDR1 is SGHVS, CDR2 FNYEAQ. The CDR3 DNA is TGTGCCAGCAGCTTAGAGGCGGGAGGGCTTTGGGACAATGAGCAGTTCTTC. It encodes CASSLEAGGLWDNEQFF.

This CDR3 is CASSPIGQGGNYGYTF. The CDR3 DNA follows: TGTGCCAGCTCACCCATTGGACAGGGGGGTAACTATGGCTACACCTTC. This chain links TRBV18 with TRBJ1-2, with 10 bases aligning to TRBD1. V was pared by 3 bases and J by 1 base, with 5 bases of the junction left unmatched. CDR1 KGHSH and CDR2 LQKENI come from the germline V gene. This CDR3 is built from 16 residues.